This T cell receptor beta chain emerged from a study of cytomegalovirus exposure and HLA in healthy donors. Trimming shortened V by 4 bases and J by 6 bases, and 16 bases separated the two germline ends. The V gene's germline CDR1 is SQVTM and CDR2 ANQGSEA. The CDR3 runs 13 residues. With respect to this clone: The antigen is unknown.

Study findings and constraints: The study recorded 150 to 200 TCR beta chains that were cytomegalovirus-associated. Testing in vitro showed a few CMV-associated chains specific for CMV antigens. In the 130 or so validation repertoires, a later analysis found that first-cohort TCR clusters tended to co-occur.

Some clones are missing from TCRdb's copy, which holds only in-frame ones; the method was immunoSEQ multiplex PCR. Of a few hundred thousand clones in the sample, more than 80% were seen once. The chain links TRBV29-1 to TRBJ2-7; D perhaps matches TRBD2 (6 bases). The clonotype comes from a woman aged 18-29 years in good health and CMV-seronegative. The sequencing sample was made of PBMCs. The CDR3 DNA is TGCAGCGTTGCTCTAGCGCTTGGCAGCGAGCAGTACTTC. Its translation is CSVALALGSEQYF.